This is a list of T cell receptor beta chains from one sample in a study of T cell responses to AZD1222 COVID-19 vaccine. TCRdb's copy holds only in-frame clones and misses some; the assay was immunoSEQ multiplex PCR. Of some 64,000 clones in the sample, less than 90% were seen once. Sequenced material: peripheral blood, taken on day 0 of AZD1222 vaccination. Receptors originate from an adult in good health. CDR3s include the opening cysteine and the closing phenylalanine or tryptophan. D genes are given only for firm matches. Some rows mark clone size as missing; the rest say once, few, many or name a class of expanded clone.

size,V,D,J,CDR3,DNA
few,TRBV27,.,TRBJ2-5,CATGSSKTQYF,TGTGCGACGGGGAGTTCGAAGACCCAGTACTTC
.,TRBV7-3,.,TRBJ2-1,CASSPSAASYNEQFF,TGTGCCAGCAGCCCCTCGGCGGCCTCCTACAATGAGCAGTTCTTC
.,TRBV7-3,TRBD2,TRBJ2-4,CASSLILAGGKNIQYF,TGTGCCAGCAGCTTAATTCTAGCGGGGGGAAAAAACATTCAGTACTTC
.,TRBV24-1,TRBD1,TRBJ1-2,CATSRNPNRGGYTF,TGTGCCACCAGTAGAAACCCCAACAGGGGTGGCTACACCTTC
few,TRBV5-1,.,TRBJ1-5,CASSLDGESNQPQHF,TGCGCCAGCAGCTTGGACGGGGAAAGCAATCAGCCCCAGCATTTT
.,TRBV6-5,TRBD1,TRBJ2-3,CASSYAGTGGFDTQYF,TGTGCCAGCAGTTACGCGGGGACAGGGGGGTTTGATACGCAGTATTTT
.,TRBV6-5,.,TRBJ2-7,CASSYSARAAYEQYF,TGTGCCAGCAGTTACTCGGCGCGGGCGGCCTACGAGCAGTACTTC
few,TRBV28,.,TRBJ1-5,CASRRDSNQPQHF,TGTGCCAGCAGACGGGACAGCAATCAGCCCCAGCATTTT
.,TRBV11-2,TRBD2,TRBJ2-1,CASSETSGGADEQFF,TGTGCCAGCAGCGAGACTAGCGGGGGGGCGGATGAGCAGTTCTTC
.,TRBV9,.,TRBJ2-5,CASSVVAGETQYF,TGTGCCAGCAGCGTAGTGGCTGGCGAGACCCAGTACTTC
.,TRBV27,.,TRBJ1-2,CASSLEGSYGYTF,TGTGCCAGCAGTTTGGAGGGTTCCTATGGCTACACCTTC
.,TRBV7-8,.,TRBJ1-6,CASSGRRGQDPSYNSPLHF,TGTGCCAGCAGCGGACGACGGGGGCAGGATCCCTCCTATAATTCACCCCTCCACTTT
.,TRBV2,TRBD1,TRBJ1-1,CASTQDRAEAFF,TGTGCCAGCACTCAGGACAGGGCTGAAGCTTTCTTT
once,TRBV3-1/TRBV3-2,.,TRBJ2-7,CASSQDLRLLKNLYEQYF,TGTGCCAGCAGCCAAGATCTGCGGCTCCTCAAGAATCTATACGAGCAGTACTTC
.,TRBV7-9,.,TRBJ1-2,CASSLDRAVSYTF,TGTGCCAGCAGCTTAGACAGGGCGGTTAGCTACACCTTC
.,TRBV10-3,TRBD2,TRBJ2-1,CAISLAGGSYNEQFF,TGTGCCATCAGCCTAGCGGGGGGCTCCTACAATGAGCAGTTCTTC
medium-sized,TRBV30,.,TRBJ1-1,CAWSVERNEAFF,TGTGCCTGGAGTGTAGAGAGGAATGAAGCTTTCTTT
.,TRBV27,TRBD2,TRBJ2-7,CASSMGLFEVEQYF,TGTGCCAGCAGTATGGGACTATTCGAGGTCGAGCAGTACTTC
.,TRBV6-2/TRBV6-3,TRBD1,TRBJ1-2,CASSSSGTGQGYTF,TGTGCCAGCAGTTCCTCCGGGACAGGGCAGGGCTACACCTTC
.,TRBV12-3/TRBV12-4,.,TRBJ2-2,CASSLGGGGELFF,TGTGCCAGCAGTTTAGGCGGCGGCGGGGAGCTGTTTTTT
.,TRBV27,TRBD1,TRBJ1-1,CASSLSGTGNTEAFF,TGTGCCAGCAGTTTATCCGGGACAGGGAACACTGAAGCTTTCTTT
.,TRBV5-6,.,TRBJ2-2,CASSPFVMAGAINTGELFF,TGTGCCAGCAGCCCATTTGTCATGGCAGGGGCTATTAACACCGGGGAGCTGTTTTTT
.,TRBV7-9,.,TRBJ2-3,CASSLTWRDTDTQYF,TGTGCCAGCAGCTTAACTTGGAGGGACACAGATACGCAGTATTTT
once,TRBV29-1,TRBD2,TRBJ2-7,CSVVTRGGITEQYF,TGCAGCGTTGTAACTCGGGGAGGGATCACCGAGCAGTACTTC
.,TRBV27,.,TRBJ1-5,CASSPVVPGQPQHF,TGTGCCAGCAGTCCAGTTGTGCCAGGGCAGCCCCAGCATTTT
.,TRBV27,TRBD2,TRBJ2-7,CASSLEPPGTTSYEQYF,TGTGCCAGCAGTTTAGAGCCCCCCGGGACTACAAGCTACGAGCAGTACTTC